This T cell receptor (beta chain) was recovered during a study of identifying expanded T cells in peripheral blood. Germline CDR1 ENHRY, CDR2 SYGVKD. The CDR3 is made up of 16 amino acids. Trimming removed 4 bases from V and 6 bases from J, with 18 bases in between. Clones were sequenced by immunoSEQ multiplex PCR, and TCRdb holds only the in-frame ones, with some missing. The table lists about 98,000 clones, around 88% of them singletons. The source is a person aged 18 to 70 in good health. The rearrangement uses TRBV10-3 and TRBJ2-2, with TRBD1 as a possible D gene (6 bases). Sequencing was performed on blood. CDR3 DNA: TGTGCCATCAGTGCCAACCGGGACACCTGGGCCGGGGAGCTGTTTTTT. This sequence encodes CAISANRDTWAGELFF.